This T cell receptor beta chain was recovered during a study of CD8+CD57+ T cells in acquired aplastic anemia. Study as a whole: Sorting CD4+ and CD8+ cells gave DNA averaging about 2.9 ug.

CDR3 and TCR beta VDJ profiling relied on a genomic DNA template. TCRdb analysed the reads with MiXCR anew, one entry per CDR3 protein. The sample shows about 200,000 distinct CDR3 sequences, approximately 60% of them seen only once. Germline V lookup: CDR1 MNHEY, CDR2 SMNVEV (reference sequence). V shed 6 bases, J shed 4 bases, and the junction held 8 bases outside the gene matches. This CDR3 has 15 amino acids. Individuals selected for sequencing had exhibited CD8+CD57+ cell expansion on flow cytometry. This clonotype originated in a human donor with aplastic anemia. This chain links TRBV27 with TRBJ2-2; 7 bases fit TRBD1. The sequencing input was sorted CD4+, CD8+, or CD8+CD57+ T cells (not recorded which) from PBMCs. In DNA, the CDR3 is TGTGCCAGCAGCCCGACAGGGTCTAGCACCGGGGAGCTGTTTTTT. Its translation: CASSPTGSSTGELFF.